This entry lists 14 T cell receptor beta chains sequenced from one sample in a study of OX40 agonist ivuxolimab in advanced cancers. TCRdb's table, derived via immunoSEQ multiplex PCR, lists solely in-frame clones and lacks some. Altogether 77,000 or so clones are present, approximately 85% being singletons, with the ten largest covering under 2.5%. Material: CD4+ or CD8+ T cells sorted from blood, obtained in a trial of the OX40 agonist ivuxolimab. All receptors come from an adult with an advanced solid tumor such as melanoma, head and neck, liver or kidney cancer.

This rearrangement joins TRBV30 to TRBJ2-6; tentatively, D is TRBD1 (6 bases). CDR1 GTSNPN and CDR2 SVGIG come from the germline V gene (reference sequence). The CDR3 consists of 15 residues. V lost 0 bases, J lost 0 bases, and 6 bases lay in between. The CDR3 bases are TGTGCCTGGAGTGTACAGGGCTCTGGGGCCAACGTCCTGACTTTC. Translated: CAWSVQGSGANVLTF.

This chain joins TRBV11-3 and TRBJ2-3; D unresolved. This CDR3 is 14 amino acids long. Trimming removed 2 bases from V and 2 bases from J, with 8 bases in between. Germline lookup yields CDR1 SGHNT and CDR2 YENEEA. CDR3 bases: TGTGCCAGCAGCTTAAATGGGGACACAGATACGCAGTATTTT. This sequence encodes CASSLNGDTDTQYF.

J is TRBJ2-3 and V is TRBV5-1; D perhaps matches TRBD1 (6 bases). Germline V gene data show CDR1 as SGHRS and CDR2 as YFSETQ. The CDR3 loop spans 16 amino acids. V lost 4 bases, J lost 4 bases, and 19 bases lay in between. CDR3 DNA sequence: TGCGCCAGCAGCAACCTTCTCAGGGGAGCGGCAGATACGCAGTATTTT. Translated: CASSNLLRGAADTQYF. The full variable domain, in which reference TRBV5-1 and TRBJ2-3 provide the parts outside the CDR3, is KAGVTQTPRYLIKTRGQQVTLSCSPISGHRSVSWYQQTPGQGLQFLFEYFSETQRNKGNFPGRFSGRQFSNSRSEMNVSTLELGDSALYLCASSNLLRGAADTQYFGPGTRLTVL.

The chain combines TRBV6-1 with TRBJ2-6; 8 nucleotides agree with TRBD1. This CDR3 is built from 19 residues. The V gene end was trimmed by 2 bases and the J gene end by 5 bases; junction bases not matched to a gene: 14. The V gene's germline CDR1 is MNHNS and CDR2 SASEGT. CDR3 sequence reads: CASSENPAAGGSRANVLTF. As DNA, the CDR3 is TGTGCCAGCAGTGAAAACCCGGCGGCAGGGGGCAGTAGGGCCAACGTCCTGACTTTC.

The chain combines TRBV28 with TRBJ1-5; D ambiguous. The V gene's germline CDR1 is MDHEN and CDR2 SYDVKM. The V end was cut by 1 base, the J end by 1 base, with 2 bases between. The CDR3 sequence is 13 residues long. This CDR3 is CASSLFSNQPQHF. The CDR3 DNA is TGTGCCAGCAGTTTATTCAGCAATCAGCCCCAGCATTTT.

The rearrangement links TRBV6-1 to TRBJ1-5; no clear D gene. V lost 5 bases to trimming and J lost 4 bases, with 12 bases between them. Germline-derived CDR1 and CDR2 are MNHNS and SASEGT. The CDR3 has 14 residues. The CDR3 DNA sequence: TGTGCCAGCAGTCCCCGCAAAGTGAATCAGCCCCAGCATTTT. Protein product: CASSPRKVNQPQHF.

This rearrangement joins TRBV4-3 to TRBJ2-6, with a weak D call TRBD1 (5 bases). The V gene lost 1 base and the J gene lost 1 base, with 11 bases spanning the gap. CDR3 length equals 17 residues. Per germline, CDR1 LGHNA and CDR2 YSLEER. CDR3 sequence reads: CASSQAQGVSGANVLTF. CDR3 DNA sequence: TGCGCCAGCAGCCAAGCCCAGGGTGTTTCTGGGGCCAACGTCCTGACTTTC.

The V call is TRBV10-1, the J call TRBJ2-1; no clear D gene. Germline V gives CDR1 WNHNN, CDR2 SYGVQD (reference sequence). The CDR3 totals 15 residues. V dropped 3 bases and J dropped 2 bases, with 11 bases sitting between them. CDR3 sequence reads: CASSDGSGAYNEQFF. The CDR3 nucleotides are TGCGCCAGCAGTGATGGTTCTGGAGCCTACAATGAGCAGTTCTTC.

The genes are TRBV5-1 and TRBJ2-1; tentative D call: TRBD1 (6 bases). The germline CDR1 and CDR2 sequences are SGHRS and YFSETQ. The ends were cut back, 3 bases at V and 0 bases at J, with 16 bases in the middle. This CDR3 contains 17 residues. CDR3 nucleotides: TGCGCCAGCAGCTGGGGACACAGACCCAGCTCCTACAATGAGCAGTTCTTC. Translation gives CASSWGHRPSSYNEQFF. The entire variable domain, with the rest obtained from reference TRBV5-1 and TRBJ2-1, is as follows: KAGVTQTPRYLIKTRGQQVTLSCSPISGHRSVSWYQQTPGQGLQFLFEYFSETQRNKGNFPGRFSGRQFSNSRSEMNVSTLELGDSALYLCASSWGHRPSSYNEQFFGPGTRLTVL.

The chain combines TRBV15 with TRBJ2-3; D is ambiguous. The CDR3 sequence is 14 residues long. Germline-derived CDR1 and CDR2 are LNHNV and YYDKDF (reference sequence). Trimming pared 1 base from V and 8 bases from J, leaving 13 bases between. CDR3 sequence reads: CATSRVRHLSTQYF. CDR3 nucleotides: TGTGCCACCAGCAGAGTAAGACATCTGAGTACGCAGTATTTT.

The V call is TRBV4-1, the J call TRBJ2-1, with TRBD2 matching over 10 bases. CDR3 length: 18 amino acids. J gave up 3 bases and V 2 bases, and 10 bases lay outside the gene matches. Per the germline V gene, CDR1 is MGHRA and CDR2 is YSYEKL. CDR3 region: CASSQLTGLAGDYNEQFF. Here the CDR3 DNA reads TGCGCCAGCAGCCAACTAACCGGGCTAGCGGGAGACTACAATGAGCAGTTCTTC.

The V and J genes are TRBV2 and TRBJ2-3; TRBD1 aligns across 12 bases. The CDR3 runs to 15 residues. Losses at the gene ends were 5 bases for V and 7 bases for J; bases not matched to a gene: 7. Germline V gene sequence: CDR1 SNHLY, CDR2 FYNNEI. Here the CDR3 reads CASSNPGQGAYTQYF. In nucleotides, the CDR3 is TGTGCCAGCAGTAACCCGGGACAGGGGGCTTATACGCAGTATTTT.

This CDR3 is CASSLGGTNEKLFF. DNA for the CDR3: TGTGCCAGCAGTTTAGGGGGTACTAATGAAAAACTGTTTTTT. The chain is built from TRBV28 and TRBJ1-4; D is perhaps TRBD1 (5 bases). Looked up from germline, CDR1 is MDHEN and CDR2 is SYDVKM. V was shortened by 2 bases and J by 2 bases, with 6 bases between the two germline ends. The CDR3 extends over 14 amino acids.

The chain uses TRBV5-1 and TRBJ2-3; D gene uncertain. Germline CDR1 reads SGHRS; CDR2 reads YFSETQ. CDR3 size: 16 residues. Trimming left V 0 bases short and J 2 bases short, with 13 bases between. CDR3 nucleotide sequence: TGCGCCAGCAGCTTGGATTATAACAGCCCCACAGATACGCAGTATTTT. Its protein is CASSLDYNSPTDTQYF.